This TCR beta chain derives from a study of T cells after somatic rescue of genetic block. Per the germline V gene, CDR1 is MRHNA and CDR2 is SNTAGT. V was clipped by 4 bases and J by 4 bases; unmatched bases: 6. The CDR3 runs to 14 residues. Assay: immunoSEQ multiplex PCR; the TCRdb copy retains only in-frame clones and omits some. The sample lists 80,000 to 90,000 clones; about nine tenths were seen once. This sequence was found in a woman under 30. This rearrangement joins TRBV6-4 to TRBJ1-2, with 7 bases matching TRBD1. The sample was peripheral blood mononuclear cells (PBMCs). This CDR3 reads CASSGTGGGYGYTF. CDR3 DNA: TGTGCCAGCAGTGGGACAGGAGGAGGCTATGGCTACACCTTC.